The rows below give T cell receptor beta chains drawn from one sample of a study of T cells after yellow fever vaccination. Using its own MiXCR run on the 5' RACE reads, TCRdb lists one record per CDR3 protein. The sample records 500,000 to 700,000 distinct CDR3 sequences, less than 20% being singletons. This specimen was PBMCs, taken 15 days after the yellow fever booster vaccination. The receptors here all came from a man aged 25 to 45 who received the YFV17D yellow fever vaccine. Both conserved end residues are part of each CDR3. The D gene is left open where the match is weak. Not all rows give a size; the values are once, few, many and, for expanded clones, a class.

v_call	clone_size	d_call	j_call	cdr3_nt	cdr3_aa
TRBV23-1	few	.	TRBJ2-1	TGCGCCAGCAGTCAAAGTCGTCGGGACGCCTACAATGAGCAGTTCTTC	CASSQSRRDAYNEQFF
TRBV7-9	many	.	TRBJ2-2	TGTGCCAGCAGCCCCGGAATCACCGCGAACACCGGGGAGCTGTTTTTT	CASSPGITANTGELFF
TRBV29-1	.	TRBD2	TRBJ2-3	TGCAGCGTTGGGGGGGGACTAGTCACAGATACGCAGTATTTT	CSVGGGLVTDTQYF
TRBV5-1	.	.	TRBJ2-7	TGCGCCAGCAGCTTGGTTCCGGGGGCGGAGTACGAGCAGTACTTC	CASSLVPGAEYEQYF
TRBV20-1	.	.	TRBJ2-3	TGCAGTGCTAGAGCCTCCACAGATACGCAGTATTTT	CSARASTDTQYF
TRBV27	.	.	TRBJ2-1	TGTGCCAGCAGTTCCGGGACACCGCCGCGCGCGTTCTTC	CASSSGTPPRAFF
TRBV20-1	few	.	TRBJ2-4	TGCAGTGCCCTAAGCGAGGGGAACATTCAGTACTTC	CSALSEGNIQYF
TRBV4-3	few	.	TRBJ2-2	TGCGCCAGCAGCCAACCCGCCTCGAACACCGGGGAGCTGTTTTTT	CASSQPASNTGELFF
TRBV5-5	.	.	TRBJ2-5	TGTGCCAGCAGCCAAACCCGGCATTCTATTGGGGAGACCCAGTACTTC	CASSQTRHSIGETQYF
TRBV12-3/TRBV12-4	.	TRBD2	TRBJ2-1	TGTGCCAGCAGTCCTAGTAGCGGGAATTACTACAATGAGCAGTTCTTC	CASSPSSGNYYNEQFF
TRBV2	once	.	TRBJ2-6	TGTGCCAGCAGTGAATCAGTGGCCAGGCTGACTTTC	CASSESVARLTF
TRBV20-1	.	.	TRBJ2-1	TGCCTACCGGCGGCTGTCTACAATGAGCAGTTCTTC	CLPAAVYNEQFF
TRBV5-5	few	TRBD2	TRBJ2-7	TGTGCCAGCAGCTTGAGTAGCGGGGCCGAGCAGTACTTC	CASSLSSGAEQYF
TRBV7-2	.	.	TRBJ2-7	TGTGCCAGCAGCCTAACGTACGGGGTAATCTACGAGCAGTACTTC	CASSLTYGVIYEQYF
TRBV7-2	few	TRBD1	TRBJ2-3	TGTGCCAGCAGCTTAGTACAGGGGGCCGCAGATACGCAGTATTTT	CASSLVQGAADTQYF
TRBV12-3/TRBV12-4	few	.	TRBJ2-3	TGTGCCAGCAGTTTAGTGGGCGGAGGGCTGGCAGATACGCAGTATTTT	CASSLVGGGLADTQYF
TRBV7-2	few	.	TRBJ1-2	TGTGCCAGCAGCCAGGCGGTTAGACCCTATGGCTACACCTTC	CASSQAVRPYGYTF
TRBV4-1	.	.	TRBJ1-5	TGCGCCAGCAGCCCGGTTTGGGGTGGCAATCAGCCCCAGCATTTT	CASSPVWGGNQPQHF
TRBV20-1	.	.	TRBJ1-3	TGCAGTGCTAGAGAGTTAACGTCTGGAAACACCATATATTTT	CSARELTSGNTIYF
TRBV19	few	TRBD2	TRBJ2-7	TGTGCCAGTAGTATGAGGCTAGCGGGAGCTATGATATACGAGCAGTACTTC	CASSMRLAGAMIYEQYF